What follows are 31 T cell receptor beta chains derived from one specimen sequenced in a study of T-cell memory formation after mild COVID-19. TCRdb redid the calling of the 5' RACE reads with MiXCR, one entry per CDR3 protein. The sample includes about 350,000 distinct CDR3 sequences, approximately 13% of them seen just once. The sequencing input was PBMCs or a T cell subset sorted from them (not recorded which). Receptor source: a man aged 18 to 29 who had mild COVID-19 (a few samples of this study predate the infection). Cell type and time point are not known.

The V and J genes are TRBV7-6 and TRBJ2-2, with a possible D match to TRBD2 (7 bases). This CDR3 is 16 amino acids long. Trimming took 5 bases from V and 6 from J, leaving 19 bases between them. Per the germline V gene, CDR1 is SGHVS and CDR2 is FNYEAQ. CDR3 nucleotide sequence: TGTGCCAGCAGCCCCGGGGGGCAGCTAATAGCCGGGGAGCTGTTTTTT. It specifies CASSPGGQLIAGELFF.

The chain links TRBV7-2 to TRBJ2-5, with D maybe TRBD1 (5 bases). CDR1 SGHTA and CDR2 FQGNSA come from the germline V gene. This CDR3 region has 14 residues. V was pared by 1 base and J by 2 bases, with 8 bases between. The CDR3 DNA is TGTGCCAGCAGCTTAGAGACAGCACAAGAGACCCAGTACTTC. Protein product: CASSLETAQETQYF.

The chain recombines TRBV6-2 or TRBV6-3 with TRBJ2-2; a weak D match, TRBD2 (7 bases). Trimming removed 4 bases at V and 3 bases at J, with 15 bases between. Germline V CDR1 and CDR2: MNHEY, SVGEGT. The CDR3 is 16 amino acids. The CDR3 loop is CASSSFGGHDTGELFF. The CDR3 DNA is TGTGCCAGCAGTTCATTCGGGGGGCACGACACCGGGGAGCTGTTTTTT.

This clonotype was recorded many times. This rearrangement joins TRBV10-3 to TRBJ1-1; 9 nucleotides match TRBD1. The CDR3 loop spans 13 amino acids. Trimming removed 9 bases from V and 8 bases from J; junction bases left unmatched: 10. Germline CDR1 ENHRY, CDR2 SYGVKD. For the CDR3, the DNA is TGTGCCATTTCCGGGACAGGGCTCATGGAAGCTTTCTTT. Residues: CAISGTGLMEAFF.

This clonotype has more than one count but fewer than ten. The J gene is TRBJ1-5, the V gene TRBV11-2; unclear D gene. Trimming left V 0 bases short and J 6 bases short, with 6 bases between. This CDR3 is built from 13 residues. Germline CDR1 is SGHAT and CDR2 is FQNNGV. As DNA, the CDR3 is TGTGCCAGCAGCTTAGAGAGGAGTCAGCCCCAGCATTTT. It codes for CASSLERSQPQHF.

The chain links TRBV19 to TRBJ2-3; D is undetermined. The V end was cut by 4 bases, the J end by 0 bases, with 14 bases between. Per germline, CDR1 LNHDA and CDR2 SQIVND (reference sequence). The CDR3 is 16 amino acids. CDR3: CASSNEGYSSTDTQYF. The DNA for the CDR3 is TGTGCCAGTAGTAATGAAGGGTACTCTAGCACAGATACGCAGTATTTT.

The chain employs TRBV27 and TRBJ1-3; D is unclear. CDR1 is MNHEY, CDR2 SMNVEV, per germline (reference sequence). V lost 7 bases to trimming and J lost 4 bases, with 17 bases between them. CDR3 length equals 15 residues. The CDR3 region is CASTLNWASGNTIYF. CDR3 DNA sequence: TGTGCCAGCACTCTCAACTGGGCTTCAGGAAACACCATATATTTT.

There are a few counts of this clonotype. V gene TRBV5-1 combines with J gene TRBJ1-2, with D possibly matching TRBD1 (6 bases). V shed 0 bases and J shed 4 bases, with 13 bases lying between them. Germline assignment: CDR1 SGHRS and CDR2 YFSETQ. This CDR3 spans 15 amino acids. The CDR3 bases are TGCGCCAGCAGCTTGGGTCTAATGACAGGCTATGGCTACACCTTC. Translation gives CASSLGLMTGYGYTF.

This clonotype has just a few counts. The rearrangement uses TRBV6-5 and TRBJ2-3, with 9 positions matching TRBD2. J gave up 4 bases and V 2 bases, and 13 bases lay outside the gene matches. Germline assignment: CDR1 MNHEY and CDR2 SVGAGI. CDR3 size: 18 residues. CDR3 sequence: CASSYGAGGPPGADTQYF. DNA for the CDR3: TGTGCCAGCAGTTACGGAGCGGGGGGACCCCCTGGGGCAGATACGCAGTATTTT.

This chain connects TRBV12-5 to TRBJ1-4; D is perhaps TRBD1 (5 bases). Germline values: CDR1 LGHNT, CDR2 FRNRAP. There are 15 residues in the CDR3. V dropped 1 base and J dropped 6 bases, with 12 bases sitting between them. The chain's CDR3 is CASGLGRGGDEKLFF. Written as DNA, the CDR3 is TGTGCTAGTGGTTTGGGGAGGGGTGGCGATGAAAAACTGTTTTTT.

The V gene is TRBV4-3, the J gene TRBJ2-1; 9 bases align to TRBD2. V shed 0 bases and J 9 bases; nucleotides not matched to a gene: 15. CDR1 and CDR2 from the germline V gene are LGHNA and YSLEER. The CDR3 consists of 18 residues. The CDR3 is CASSQDPVAGAIVGEQFF. As DNA, the CDR3 is TGCGCCAGCAGCCAAGACCCTGTAGCGGGGGCTATTGTGGGTGAGCAGTTCTTC.

Ten or more counts support this clonotype. V is TRBV12-3 or TRBV12-4 and J is TRBJ2-7, with 9 bases fitting TRBD1. V was pared by 3 bases and J by 4 bases, with 7 bases of the junction left unmatched. The length of the CDR3 is 15 residues. CDR3 loop: CASSFGGGTGYEQYF. CDR3 bases: TGTGCCAGCAGTTTCGGGGGCGGGACAGGGTACGAGCAGTACTTC.

This chain links TRBV5-4 with TRBJ1-2; D is ambiguous. Germline CDR1 is SGHNT and CDR2 is YYREEE (reference sequence). The length of the CDR3 is 13 residues. Trimming shortened V by 1 base and J by 4 bases, and 8 bases separated the two germline ends. The CDR3 sequence: CASSLSQSYGYTF. Written as DNA, the CDR3 is TGTGCCAGCAGCTTGTCCCAGAGCTATGGCTACACCTTC.

This clonotype was seen many times. The V gene is TRBV5-1, the J gene TRBJ2-3, with D unresolved. Germline V lookup: CDR1 SGHRS, CDR2 YFSETQ. V lost 0 bases to trimming and J lost 0 bases, with 11 bases between them. The CDR3 consists of 16 residues. For the CDR3, the DNA is TGCGCCAGCAGCTTGGAGGGCAGATCTAGCACAGATACGCAGTATTTT. Its protein product is CASSLEGRSSTDTQYF.

This clonotype was seen a few times. The V gene is TRBV2, the J gene TRBJ2-4; D is uncertain. This CDR3 contains 17 residues. Germline values: CDR1 SNHLY, CDR2 FYNNEI. Trimming took off 1 base at V and 1 base at J, with 14 bases between the two ends. CDR3 bases: TGTGCCAGCAGTGAAGGGCCGGCGTATTACGCCAAAAACATTCAGTACTTC. Encoded protein: CASSEGPAYYAKNIQYF.

This rearrangement joins TRBV29-1 to TRBJ1-2; possibly TRBD1 for D (5 bases). The CDR3 spans 13 residues. CDR1 is SQVTM and CDR2 is ANQGSEA in the germline V gene. With 4 bases removed from V and 2 bases from J, the gap between germline ends came to 11 bases. DNA for the CDR3: TGCAGCGTTGCGGGGGTTACCAACTATGGCTACACCTTC. It encodes CSVAGVTNYGYTF. The full variable domain, with the rest looked up from reference TRBV29-1 and TRBJ1-2, is SAVISQKPSRDICQRGTSLTIQCQVDSQVTMMFWYRQQPGQSLTLIATANQGSEATYESGFVIDKFPISRPNLTFSTLTVSNMSPEDSSIYLCSVAGVTNYGYTFGSGTRLTVV.

The chain couples TRBV7-8 to TRBJ1-1; D remains ambiguous. The CDR3 loop spans 16 amino acids. Trimming stripped 7 bases from V and 6 bases from J, with 24 bases between. Germline CDR1 reads SGHVS; CDR2 reads FQNEAQ. This chain's CDR3 is CASTPGRRGPIAEAFF. DNA of the CDR3: TGTGCCAGCACCCCGGGGAGGAGAGGTCCGATCGCTGAAGCTTTCTTT.

This clonotype came up a few times. The chain uses TRBV19 and TRBJ2-7; no firm D call. Germline V gene lookup returns CDR1 LNHDA and CDR2 SQIVND (reference sequence). Trimming pared 3 bases from V and 1 base from J, leaving 7 bases between. The CDR3 covers 13 residues. Here the CDR3 reads CASSIGPSYEQYF. CDR3 coding DNA: TGTGCCAGTAGTATCGGACCATCCTACGAGCAGTACTTC.

This clonotype has only a few counts. The chain employs TRBV4-3 and TRBJ1-2, with TRBD1 matching over 11 bases. The CDR3 is 14 amino acids. The V segment lost 6 bases and the J segment 8 bases; nucleotides outside the gene matches: 8. Germline values: CDR1 LGHNA, CDR2 YSLEER. The CDR3 coding sequence is TGCGCCAGCAGTCCAAGCCGGGACAGGGGGGGCTACACCTTC. Encoded protein: CASSPSRDRGGYTF.

The chain is built from TRBV27 and TRBJ2-3, with D tentatively TRBD1 (6 bases). Deletions cut 4 bases from V and 1 base from J, with 18 bases between. Germline loops: CDR1 MNHEY, CDR2 SMNVEV (reference sequence). The length of the CDR3 is 17 residues. The CDR3 nucleotides read TGTGCCAGCAGTTCCAATTATTTGGGGGCGGGCACAGATACGCAGTATTTT. As protein: CASSSNYLGAGTDTQYF.

This CDR3 is CASSLLGTGLDYEQYF. CDR3 DNA: TGCGCCAGCAGCCTTCTCGGGACAGGGTTGGACTACGAGCAGTACTTC. This rearrangement joins TRBV5-1 to TRBJ2-7; 9 bases fit TRBD1. In germline, CDR1 is SGHRS, CDR2 YFSETQ. The CDR3 is 16 residues long. Trimming cost V 4 bases and J 3 bases; bases outside gene matches: 11.

The J gene is TRBJ2-5, the V gene TRBV5-1, with 11 positions matching TRBD1. CDR1 is SGHRS and CDR2 is YFSETQ in the germline V gene. The V and J ends lost 4 bases and 4 bases, in that order; junction bases with no gene match: 3. The CDR3 contains 14 residues. The CDR3 nucleotides are TGCGCCAGCAGCGGACAGGGGGCCGGAGAGACCCAGTACTTC. Protein product: CASSGQGAGETQYF.

This clonotype was detected many times. This sequence joins TRBV7-9 and TRBJ2-3, with a possible D match to TRBD1 (7 bases). Per the germline V gene, CDR1 is SEHNR and CDR2 is FQNEAQ (reference sequence). The CDR3 totals 14 residues. Trimming left V 3 bases short and J 4 bases short, with 11 bases between. CDR3 in DNA: TGTGCCAGCAGCTTTGGAGGGGGCGCAGATACGCAGTATTTT. Its translation: CASSFGGGADTQYF. The full variable domain, completed using reference TRBV7-9 and TRBJ2-3, is DTGVSQNPRHKITKRGQNVTFRCDPISEHNRLYWYRQTLGQGPEFLTYFQNEAQLEKSRLLSDRFSAERPKGSFSTLEIQRTEQGDSAMYLCASSFGGGADTQYFGPGTRLTVL.

The V call is TRBV10-3, the J call TRBJ2-2, with D uncertain. The CDR3 has 15 residues. The V gene's germline CDR1 is ENHRY and CDR2 SYGVKD. V was cut by 4 bases and J by 5 bases, with 14 bases left in between. The CDR3 protein is CAISVSAVGTGELFF. The DNA for the CDR3 is TGTGCCATCAGTGTCTCGGCAGTCGGAACCGGGGAGCTGTTTTTT.

This clonotype was recorded a few times. The chain carries TRBV7-9 and TRBJ2-1, with 10 bases that match TRBD1. After removal of 4 bases from V and 6 bases from J, the junction contained 6 bases not matched to a gene. The germline V gene has CDR1 SEHNR and CDR2 FQNEAQ (reference sequence). The CDR3 consists of 15 residues. The DNA for the CDR3 is TGTGCCAGCAGCTACGCCGGGACAGGGGTCAATGAGCAGTTCTTC. Its protein is CASSYAGTGVNEQFF.

The rearrangement links TRBV7-9 to TRBJ1-5; D perhaps matches TRBD1 (5 bases). The CDR3 consists of 16 residues. Germline V lookup: CDR1 SEHNR, CDR2 FQNEAQ (reference sequence). Trimming pared 1 base from V and 1 base from J, leaving 11 bases between. As DNA, the CDR3 is TGTGCCAGCAGCTTAGAAGGGGCAGGGAGCAATCAGCCCCAGCATTTT. This gives the protein CASSLEGAGSNQPQHF.

The chain combines TRBV7-8 with TRBJ1-1; D is uncertain. The CDR3 extends over 13 amino acids. V lost 5 bases and J lost 5, with 12 bases in between. Per the germline V gene, CDR1 is SGHVS and CDR2 is FQNEAQ. The CDR3 loop reads CASSQTEGTEAFF. The CDR3, as DNA: TGTGCCAGCAGCCAAACAGAGGGAACTGAAGCTTTCTTT.

Only a few counts were recorded for this clonotype. This chain joins TRBV5-5 and TRBJ2-1, with TRBD2 as a possible D gene (5 bases). Germline-derived CDR1 and CDR2 are SGHKS and YYEKEE (reference sequence). Deletions cut 1 base from V and 3 bases from J, with 11 bases between. The CDR3 spans 15 residues. CDR3 in amino acids: CASSLSRGIYNEQFF. For the CDR3, the DNA is TGTGCCAGCAGCTTGTCGAGAGGGATCTACAATGAGCAGTTCTTC.

The gene calls are TRBV20-1 and TRBJ2-1; D possibly matches TRBD1 or TRBD2 (5 bases each). CDR1 and CDR2 (germline): DFQATT, SNEGSKA (reference sequence). The CDR3 loop spans 14 amino acids. Trimming removed 3 bases at V and 8 bases at J, with 17 bases between. The chain's CDR3 is CSASLPRGIYEQFF. The CDR3 coding sequence is TGCAGTGCTAGTCTTCCGAGGGGAATCTATGAGCAGTTCTTC.

The gene calls are TRBV6-2 or TRBV6-3 and TRBJ2-7; D remains unclear. The CDR3 has 14 amino acids. V lost 6 bases to trimming and J lost 2 bases, with 14 bases between them. The V gene's germline CDR1 is MNHEY and CDR2 SVGEGT. The CDR3 region is CASRNSGKTYEQYF. The CDR3 region has the DNA TGTGCCAGCAGAAACTCCGGAAAAACCTACGAGCAGTACTTC.

The chain combines TRBV6-2 or TRBV6-3 with TRBJ2-1; D is undetermined. Between the trimmed V and J ends, which lost 7 bases and 7 bases, there was a span of 11 bases. Germline-derived CDR1 and CDR2 are MNHEY and SVGEGT. This CDR3 is built from 12 residues. CDR3 sequence reads: CASTLTGNEQFF. The CDR3 nucleotides are TGTGCCAGCACTCTTACCGGAAATGAGCAGTTCTTC.